In its sample, the clone carrying this TCR beta chain was seen a few times. Its antigen is currently unknown. The CDR3 loop spans 15 amino acids. V lost 4 bases, J lost 2 bases, and 3 bases stayed unmatched. Germline loops: CDR1 SGHKS, CDR2 YYEKEE (reference sequence). This record comes from a study of OX40 agonist ivuxolimab in advanced cancers. The overall study: The diagnoses of dose-escalation patients were hepatocellular carcinoma, melanoma, renal cell or head and neck cancer. Study-wide results and limits: It was also the case that some nonresponders had low normalized T-cell clonal expansion.

Sequenced by immunoSEQ multiplex PCR; TCRdb stores in-frame clones only, minus some. This table holds approximately 20,000 clones, about 89% found once. This chain uses TRBV5-5 with TRBJ2-7; 13 bases agree with TRBD2. The sequencing used CD4+ or CD8+ T cells sorted from blood, collected in a trial of the OX40 agonist ivuxolimab. The TCR sequence derives from an adult with an advanced solid tumor such as melanoma, head and neck, liver or kidney cancer. CDR3 nucleotides: TGTGCCAGCAGCGCCGGACTAGCGGGAGCCTACGAGCAGTACTTC. Translating gives CASSAGLAGAYEQYF.